The present T cell receptor beta chain was sequenced within a study of shared clonotypes between healthy human individuals. Study-level background: Aged 18 to 49, the donors were two women and a few men.

CDR3 length equals 13 residues. V was shortened by 6 bases and J by 5 bases, with 11 bases between the two germline ends. Germline-derived CDR1 and CDR2 are WSHSY and SAAADI. Sequencing was performed with immunoSEQ multiplex PCR; in TCRdb, only in-frame clones are kept and a portion is missing. The sample has fewer than 3 million clones, roughly 90% seen once. The gene calls are TRBV10-2 and TRBJ1-5, with D perhaps TRBD1 (6 bases). Material for sequencing was naive CD4+ T cells from PBMCs. Stated subset: CD45RA+ positively selected. This clonotype was obtained from a man between 18 and 35 years old in good health. Some clones in this sample may be carry-over from other donors' samples. For the CDR3, the DNA is TGCGCCAGCAGACAGGGAAGGCATCAGCCCCAGCATTTT. Translation gives CASRQGRHQPQHF.